The present T cell receptor beta chain was sequenced within a study of blood T cells in healthy people across ages. Whole-study results and caveats: Among T cells, TCR beta diversity per million cells dropped roughly linearly as age rose.

This clonotype occurred a few times. Its antigen is undetermined. Germline CDR1 reads MNHEY; CDR2 reads SVGAGI. Germline trimming cut 2 bases from V and 7 bases from J; bases unmatched to any gene: 3. This CDR3 is 14 amino acids long. A J-beta primer mix and a sample-barcoded 5' primer were used in a second PCR of roughly 6 to 12 cycles. Using its own MiXCR run on the 5' RACE reads, TCRdb lists one record per CDR3 protein. The sample holds about 780,000 distinct CDR3 sequences, around a quarter seen once. These data also formed part of another study, on T cells of mothers and their children.

Sequenced: blood. The chain joins TRBV6-5 to TRBJ2-1, with 9 bases aligning to TRBD2. This clonotype was obtained from a boy younger than 18 in good health. The CDR3 DNA sequence: TGTGCCAGCAGTTACAATAGCGGGGGAAATGAGCAGTTCTTC. Translation gives CASSYNSGGNEQFF.